The source of this T cell receptor (beta chain) is a study of tumor and adjacent non-tumor tissue in lung cancer. General study results and limits: Normal lung showed higher cumulative top 100 clone frequency than tumor. Tumor tissue had significantly higher TCR diversity than normal lung.

No cell sorting was done before RNA was extracted from the tissue. Donors were chemotherapy-naive, newly diagnosed lung cancer surgical patients in China, August–late 2014. The library came from three nested PCR rounds adapted from ARM-PCR protocols. From the multiplex PCR reads, TCRdb called clonotypes with MiXCR, one entry per CDR3 protein. Of 70,000 to 90,000 distinct CDR3 sequences in the sample, 75% to 90% were seen once. CDR1 is SEHNR and CDR2 is FQNEAQ in the germline V gene (reference sequence). V was trimmed by 3 bases and J by 4 bases, leaving 9 bases between them. The CDR3 has 14 amino acids. To note about this clonotype: What it binds is not known.

This clonotype was sampled from a woman between 50 and 59 years old with non-small cell lung cancer. The sequenced sample was lung tumor tissue. J is TRBJ2-2 and V is TRBV7-9; the D gene could be TRBD1 or TRBD2 (5 bases each). CDR3 nucleotides: TGTGCCAGCAGCTTTTCAGGGAGCACCGGGGAGCTGTTTTTT. Its translation is CASSFSGSTGELFF. Together with reference TRBV7-9 and TRBJ2-2, the CDR3 gives the full variable domain: DTGVSQNPRHKITKRGQNVTFRCDPISEHNRLYWYRQTLGQGPEFLTYFQNEAQLEKSRLLSDRFSAERPKGSFSTLEIQRTEQGDSAMYLCASSFSGSTGELFFGEGSRLTVL.